These T cell receptor beta chains were read from a single sample in a study of type 1 regulatory T cells. From the reads, TCRdb called clonotypes with MiXCR, one entry per CDR3 protein. The sample records about 100,000 distinct CDR3 sequences, around a third being singletons. The sequencing input was CD4+ T cells, either the whole sample or a sorted fraction (not recorded which). These TCRs come from a human donor in good health. CDR3s include the opening cysteine and the closing phenylalanine or tryptophan. D genes are given only for firm matches. Clone size appears in some rows only: once, few, many, or a class for an expanded clone.

abundance	len	d_gene	v_gene	j_gene	CDR3aa	CDR3nt
NA	15	NA	TRBV7-9	TRBJ2-2	CASSPGRANTGELFF	TGTGCCAGCAGCCCAGGCCGCGCGAACACCGGGGAGCTGTTTTTT
few	16	TRBD1	TRBV4-3	TRBJ2-3	CASSQGGRGPTDTQYF	TGCGCCAGCAGCCAGGGGGGCAGGGGGCCGACAGATACGCAGTATTTT
few	21	TRBD1	TRBV7-2	TRBJ2-4	CASSRSATGRSSAEAKNIQYF	TGTGCCAGCAGCCGGAGCGCGACAGGGCGGAGTAGCGCGGAAGCCAAAAACATTCAGTACTTC
NA	18	TRBD2	TRBV6-5	TRBJ2-7	CASTAITGTSGIRYEQYF	TGTGCCAGCACCGCTATCACCGGGACTAGCGGGATCCGGTACGAGCAGTACTTC
few	16	NA	TRBV30	TRBJ2-1	CAWSVLDIGGPNEQFF	TGTGCCTGGAGTGTACTTGATATCGGGGGGCCTAATGAGCAGTTCTTC
NA	15	NA	TRBV18	TRBJ1-6	CASSPATSGGSPLHF	TGTGCCAGCTCACCAGCCACCTCGGGAGGTTCACCCCTCCACTTT
NA	16	NA	TRBV5-4	TRBJ2-2	CASSFRGGANTGELFF	TGTGCCAGCAGCTTTAGAGGTGGCGCGAACACCGGGGAGCTGTTTTTT
NA	11	NA	TRBV15	TRBJ2-5	CATGAEETQYF	TGTGCCACTGGGGCCGAAGAGACCCAGTACTTC
once	14	NA	TRBV5-1	TRBJ2-7	CASSSMGEGAEQYF	TGCGCCAGCAGCTCCATGGGTGAGGGTGCCGAGCAGTACTTC
NA	16	TRBD2	TRBV13	TRBJ2-2	CASSSRLAANTGELFF	TGTGCCAGCAGCTCAAGACTAGCGGCGAACACCGGGGAGCTGTTTTTT
NA	15	NA	TRBV9	TRBJ2-7	CASSGGGGRSYEQYF	TGTGCCAGCAGCGGAGGAGGAGGGCGTTCCTACGAGCAGTACTTC
NA	12	NA	TRBV29-1	TRBJ2-7	CSVVGASYEQYF	TGCAGCGTTGTGGGTGCCTCCTACGAGCAGTACTTC
once	15	TRBD2	TRBV20-1	TRBJ2-3	CSARDGLAGTETQYF	TGCAGTGCTAGAGACGGACTAGCGGGAACAGAAACGCAGTATTTT
NA	15	TRBD2	TRBV5-5	TRBJ2-3	CASRLAGGEADTQYF	TGTGCCAGCAGATTAGCGGGAGGGGAGGCAGATACGCAGTATTTT
few	14	NA	TRBV20-1	TRBJ2-3	CSARGQGEGGTQYF	TGCAGTGCTAGAGGTCAGGGCGAGGGGGGTACGCAGTATTTT
NA	9	NA	TRBV20-1	TRBJ2-5	CSAPETQYF	TGCAGTGCACCGGAGACCCAGTACTTC
NA	13	NA	TRBV7-6	TRBJ2-3	CASSLVVTDTQYF	TGTGCCAGCAGCTTAGTGGTCACAGATACGCAGTATTTT
few	15	TRBD2	TRBV18	TRBJ2-7	CASSPRTSGSYEQYF	TGTGCCAGCTCACCTCGGACTAGCGGGAGCTACGAGCAGTACTTC
few	15	NA	TRBV5-1	TRBJ2-7	CASSPDPGELVEQYF	TGCGCCAGCAGCCCCGACCCCGGGGAACTTGTCGAGCAGTACTTC
NA	13	NA	TRBV12-3/TRBV12-4	TRBJ2-7	CASSLSDSLEQYF	TGTGCCAGCAGTTTATCGGACAGTCTTGAGCAGTACTTC
NA	13	NA	TRBV20-1	TRBJ2-7	CSARWTGSYEQYF	TGCAGTGCTAGATGGACGGGTTCCTACGAGCAGTACTTC
NA	15	NA	TRBV19	TRBJ2-5	CASSGPGAGEETQYF	TGTGCCAGTAGCGGCCCCGGGGCAGGGGAAGAGACCCAGTACTTC
NA	15	TRBD2	TRBV11-1	TRBJ2-1	CASSLGLAAVNEQFF	TGTGCCAGCAGCTTAGGACTAGCGGCCGTCAATGAGCAGTTCTTC
few	15	NA	TRBV20-1	TRBJ1-4	CSASRPMATNEKLFF	TGCAGTGCTAGTCGTCCTATGGCAACTAATGAAAAACTGTTTTTT
NA	15	TRBD2	TRBV6-5	TRBJ2-3	CASSSGLAGVDTQYF	TGTGCCAGCAGCTCTGGACTAGCGGGAGTGGATACGCAGTATTTT
NA	15	TRBD1	TRBV20-1	TRBJ1-6	CSAREGQGANSPLHF	TGCAGTGCTAGAGAGGGGCAGGGGGCTAATTCACCCCTCCACTTT
NA	13	TRBD2	TRBV5-1	TRBJ2-1	CASGSGRGDEQFF	TGCGCCAGCGGTAGCGGGAGGGGCGATGAGCAGTTCTTC
NA	16	TRBD2	TRBV4-2	TRBJ2-1	CASSQGGLDSYNEQFF	TGTGCCAGCAGCCAAGGGGGACTAGACTCCTACAATGAGCAGTTCTTC
NA	20	TRBD2	TRBV10-2	TRBJ2-2	CASSESTWGTGLAGAGELFF	TGCGCCAGCAGTGAGTCGACTTGGGGGACAGGACTAGCGGGAGCCGGGGAGCTGTTTTTT
NA	14	TRBD2	TRBV7-2	TRBJ2-1	CASGSGTAYNEQFF	TGTGCCAGTGGAAGCGGGACTGCCTACAATGAGCAGTTCTTC
NA	14	TRBD1	TRBV28	TRBJ2-1	CASSWLGQGYLQFF	TGTGCCAGCAGTTGGCTTGGACAGGGTTATTTGCAGTTCTTC
few	14	NA	TRBV5-4	TRBJ2-1	CASSLEVGWDEQFF	TGTGCCAGCAGCTTGGAAGTCGGATGGGATGAGCAGTTCTTC
NA	15	NA	TRBV28	TRBJ2-7	CASSVEAVTAYEQYF	TGTGCCAGCAGTGTGGAAGCGGTGACGGCCTACGAGCAGTACTTC
NA	13	NA	TRBV29-1	TRBJ2-7	CSVVRVLSYEQYF	TGCAGCGTTGTTAGGGTGTTATCCTACGAGCAGTACTTC
NA	14	TRBD2	TRBV24-1	TRBJ2-1	CATSEPGGYNEQFF	TGTGCCACCAGTGAACCCGGGGGGTACAATGAGCAGTTCTTC
few	14	NA	TRBV20-1	TRBJ1-6	CSAKPQGTASPLHF	TGCAGTGCTAAGCCCCAGGGAACAGCTTCACCCCTCCACTTT
few	14	NA	TRBV2	TRBJ2-2	CASKIGREGGELFF	TGTGCCAGCAAGATCGGGCGGGAAGGGGGTGAGCTGTTTTTT
NA	15	NA	TRBV7-8	TRBJ1-5	CASSLVRVGNQPQHF	TGTGCCAGCAGCTTAGTGAGGGTTGGCAATCAGCCCCAGCATTTT